Below, 9 T cell receptor beta chains from the same sample are listed, as sequenced in a study of T-cell memory formation after mild COVID-19. TCRdb re-derived calls from the 5' RACE reads in MiXCR, one entry per CDR3 protein. The sample consists of fewer than 700,000 distinct CDR3 sequences, about 20% of them appearing once. Material: PBMCs or a T cell subset sorted from them (not recorded which). The receptors come from an adult woman who had mild COVID-19 (a few samples of this study predate the infection). Cell type and time point are not known.

This clonotype occurred a few times. The chain has TRBV6-5 and TRBJ1-6; D remains ambiguous. The CDR3 runs 15 residues. The V end lost 0 bases, the J end lost 8 bases, and 11 bases lay between the germline ends. CDR1 MNHEY and CDR2 SVGAGI come from the germline V gene. The CDR3 DNA sequence: TGTGCCAGCAGTTACTCTCGCTGGAACGATTCACCCCTCCACTTT. Its protein is CASSYSRWNDSPLHF.

This clonotype has more than one count but fewer than ten. CDR3 DNA: TGTGCCAGCAGTAGGGCCGGGACAGGGGTTACGAATGAGCAGTTCTTC. This sequence encodes CASSRAGTGVTNEQFF. The rearrangement uses TRBV12-3 or TRBV12-4 and TRBJ2-1; 10 nucleotides line up with TRBD1. CDR3 length equals 16 residues. The V gene end was trimmed by 5 bases and the J gene end by 7 bases; junction bases not matched to a gene: 11.

About this clonotype itself: An end of the junction does not agree with germline; a read error may underlie this. The chain carries TRBV4-1 and TRBJ2-5; tentatively, D is TRBD1 or TRBD2 (6 bases each). The CDR3 covers 14 residues. The germline gives CDR1 MGHRA, CDR2 YSYEKL. The CDR3: CASSQDRVSGARCF. In DNA, the CDR3 is TGCGCCAGCAGCCAAGATCGGGTGTCGGGGGCCCGATGTTTC.

To note about this clonotype: A read error may account for a junction end that differs from germline. This rearrangement joins TRBV7-2 to TRBJ1-2; unclear D gene. The germline V gene has CDR1 SGHTA and CDR2 FQGNSA. The CDR3 sequence is 9 residues long. The chain's CDR3 is CASSSDRAF. CDR3 bases: TGTGCCAGCAGCTCGGACCGGGCGTTC. Full variable domain (remainder filled in from reference TRBV7-2 and TRBJ1-2): GAGVSQSPSNKVTEKGKDVELRCDPISGHTALYWYRQSLGQGLEFLIYFQGNSAPDKSGLPSDRFSAERTGGSVSTLTIQRTQQEDSAVYLCASSSDRAFGSGTRLTVV.

This chain links TRBV7-9 with TRBJ2-3, with 8 bases lining up with TRBD1. The germline V gene encodes CDR1 SEHNR and CDR2 FQNEAQ (reference sequence). The CDR3 loop spans 15 amino acids. Trimming removed 3 bases from V and 2 bases from J; junction bases left unmatched: 4. The CDR3 region is CASSLRQGNTDTQYF. Here the CDR3 DNA reads TGTGCCAGCAGCTTGCGACAGGGGAACACAGATACGCAGTATTTT.

V usage is TRBV27 and J usage is TRBJ2-5, with D possibly TRBD1 on 5 matching bases. This CDR3 has 14 residues. Trimming shortened V by 3 bases and J by 2 bases, and 10 bases separated the two germline ends. Germline V lookup: CDR1 MNHEY, CDR2 SMNVEV (reference sequence). The CDR3, as DNA: TGTGCCAGCAGTTTCTTGACAGCTCAAGAGACCCAGTACTTC. This translates into CASSFLTAQETQYF.

The V and J genes are TRBV11-2 and TRBJ2-1; the D is unclear. The CDR3 is made up of 13 amino acids. The germline CDR1 and CDR2 sequences are SGHAT and FQNNGV. Deletions cut 8 bases from V and 5 bases from J, with 13 bases between. CDR3: CASSRVAHNEQFF. The CDR3 region has the DNA TGTGCCAGCTCTAGGGTAGCCCACAATGAGCAGTTCTTC.

Only a few counts were recorded for this clonotype. The chain joins TRBV20-1 to TRBJ2-7; 7 bases map to TRBD1. CDR3 size: 14 residues. Germline V gives CDR1 DFQATT, CDR2 SNEGSKA (reference sequence). The V segment lost 6 bases and the J segment 0 bases; nucleotides outside the gene matches: 8. CDR3 sequence: CSASGTALSYEQYF. CDR3 DNA sequence: TGCAGTGCGAGTGGGACAGCACTCTCCTACGAGCAGTACTTC.

This chain joins TRBV12-3 or TRBV12-4 and TRBJ2-5; weak D call: TRBD1 (5 bases). The CDR3 is 12 residues long. V dropped 4 bases and J dropped 5 bases, with 8 bases sitting between them. CDR3 in DNA: TGTGCCAGCAGTTCGGACACGGAGACCCAGTACTTC. This translates into CASSSDTETQYF.